This T cell receptor beta chain emerged from a study of PD-L1 blockade in urothelial cancer. Study background: Treatment start was followed by blood analysis at 3 weeks (second dose) and again at 6 weeks.

Each PCR contained spiked-in synthetic TCR analog templates. Sequencing used immunoSEQ multiplex PCR; TCRdb keeps in-frame clones, though not all of them. The top ten hold approximately 3.6% of the sample, which has about 35,000 clones, approximately 80% seen once. The source of this sequence is a man between 65 and 85 years old with urothelial cancer. The sequencing used PBMCs, collected around atezolizumab (anti-PD-L1) treatment.

The CDR3, as DNA: TGTGCCAGCAGCTTAGACGGGACAGGCTACAATGAGCAGTTCTTC. Residues: CASSLDGTGYNEQFF. The chain recombines TRBV11-3 with TRBJ2-1; 8 bases fit TRBD1. Germline CDR1 SGHNT, CDR2 YENEEA. The CDR3 length is 15 residues. Losses at the gene ends were 0 bases for V and 3 bases for J; bases not matched to a gene: 1.